What follows are 23 T cell receptor beta chains derived from one specimen sequenced in a study of T cell responses to AZD1222 COVID-19 vaccine. Clones were sequenced by immunoSEQ multiplex PCR, and TCRdb holds only the in-frame ones, with some missing. The sample lists under 200,000 clones, approximately 93% occurring once. The material was peripheral blood, obtained on day 0 of AZD1222 vaccination. These receptors originate from an adult in good health.

J is TRBJ1-5 and V is TRBV2; possible D gene TRBD1, 5 bases. This CDR3 contains 15 residues. V was trimmed by 4 bases and J by 2 bases, leaving 12 bases between them. CDR1 and CDR2 from the germline V gene are SNHLY and FYNNEI. CDR3 DNA sequence: TGTGCCAGCAGTGCCAGGGCACCGGGCAATCAGCCCCAGCATTTT. It specifies CASSARAPGNQPQHF.

The genes are TRBV6-6 and TRBJ1-2; 8 bases fit TRBD1. V was pared by 5 bases and J by 5 bases, with 4 bases of the junction left unmatched. The CDR3 is made up of 13 amino acids. The V gene's germline CDR1 is MNHNY and CDR2 SVGAGI (reference sequence). For the CDR3, the DNA is TGTGCCAGCAGTGACAGGGGAGAGTATGGCTACACCTTC. Amino acid sequence: CASSDRGEYGYTF.

This clone was seen once. This chain links TRBV15 with TRBJ2-5; 7 bases are shared with TRBD2. V dropped 8 bases and J dropped 5; count of bases not matched to a gene: 11. CDR1 is LNHNV, CDR2 YYDKDF, per germline (reference sequence). The CDR3 runs to 14 residues. CDR3 DNA: TGTGCCACCTCGCAGGGTTTGGGAGGGGAGACCCAGTACTTC. Translating it yields CATSQGLGGETQYF. Variable domain in full (rest from reference TRBV15 and TRBJ2-5): DAMVIQNPRYQVTQFGKPVTLSCSQTLNHNVMYWYQQKSSQAPKLLFHYYDKDFNNEADTPDNFQSRRPNTSFCFLDIRSPGLGDTAMYLCATSQGLGGETQYFGPGTRLLVL.

This chain links TRBV5-1 with TRBJ2-7, with no clear D. V was shortened by 0 bases and J by 6 bases, with 16 bases between the two germline ends. In germline, CDR1 is SGHRS, CDR2 YFSETQ. The CDR3 totals 15 residues. CDR3: CASSLDNKMIVEQYF. CDR3 sequence (DNA): TGCGCCAGCAGCTTGGATAACAAAATGATTGTCGAGCAGTACTTC.

V is TRBV5-1 and J is TRBJ1-1, with 8 bases aligning to TRBD1. J gave up 5 bases and V 4 bases, and 10 bases lay outside the gene matches. CDR1 and CDR2 from the germline V gene are SGHRS and YFSETQ. This CDR3 has 15 amino acids. Written as DNA, the CDR3 is TGCGCCAGCAGCGCCCAGGGGGCTGCAGGGACTGAAGCTTTCTTT. It is translated as CASSAQGAAGTEAFF.

The rearrangement links TRBV29-1 to TRBJ1-2, with TRBD1 matching over 8 bases. V was pared by 4 bases and J by 5 bases, with 3 bases of the junction left unmatched. The CDR3 contains 12 residues. Per germline, CDR1 SQVTM and CDR2 ANQGSEA. CDR3 sequence: CSVVRGHYGYTF. As DNA, the CDR3 is TGCAGCGTTGTCAGGGGGCATTATGGCTACACCTTC. The full variable domain, its missing parts supplied by reference TRBV29-1 and TRBJ1-2, is SAVISQKPSRDICQRGTSLTIQCQVDSQVTMMFWYRQQPGQSLTLIATANQGSEATYESGFVIDKFPISRPNLTFSTLTVSNMSPEDSSIYLCSVVRGHYGYTFGSGTRLTVV.

Note on this clone: One junction end disagrees with the germline gene, perhaps due to a read error. The chain is built from TRBV12-3 or TRBV12-4 and TRBJ1-2; perhaps TRBD1 as D (6 bases). The CDR3 extends over 12 amino acids. In DNA form, the CDR3 reads TGTGCCAGCAGCACAGGGTCCCTCGTCTCGGCCTTC. This sequence encodes CASSTGSLVSAF.

This clone was recorded a few times. The CDR3 sequence: CASKPPGDRGRYTF. The CDR3 region has the DNA TGTGCCAGCAAACCCCCGGGGGACAGGGGACGCTACACCTTC. The chain couples TRBV7-9 to TRBJ1-2, with TRBD1 matching 10 bases. Germline CDR1 and CDR2: SEHNR and FQNEAQ (reference sequence). The CDR3 extends over 14 amino acids. After removal of 7 bases from V and 9 bases from J, the junction contained 11 bases not matched to a gene.

The chain uses TRBV12-3 or TRBV12-4 and TRBJ1-3, with D perhaps TRBD1 (5 bases). The CDR3 length is 12 residues. V gave up 10 bases and J gave up 3 bases, with 10 bases separating them. The DNA for the CDR3 is TGTGCCACCCAGACAGATGGAAACACCATATATTTT. Protein sequence: CATQTDGNTIYF.

The chain combines TRBV7-2 with TRBJ1-3, with 7 positions matching TRBD1. The CDR3 is 19 residues long. Germline CDR1 is SGHTA and CDR2 is FQGNSA. With 5 bases clipped from V and 7 bases from J, the junction kept 23 bases outside the gene matches. In DNA form, the CDR3 reads TGTGCCAGCAGCCTATTAGGAAGAAGGGGGCCACAAACGAGGAACACCATATATTTT. Translated, it gives CASSLLGRRGPQTRNTIYF.

This chain links TRBV9 with TRBJ1-4, with D possibly being TRBD1 (6 bases). Per germline, CDR1 SGDLS and CDR2 YYNGEE. The length of the CDR3 is 13 residues. The ends were cut back, 0 bases at V and 8 bases at J, with 8 bases in the middle. This CDR3 reads CASSVAGEEKLFF. The CDR3 region has the DNA TGTGCCAGCAGCGTAGCAGGGGAGGAAAAACTGTTTTTT.

The V gene is TRBV27, the J gene TRBJ2-1, with TRBD2 matching over 11 bases. Trimming removed 2 bases from V and 0 bases from J; junction bases left unmatched: 9. Germline CDR1 MNHEY, CDR2 SMNVEV (reference sequence). CDR3 length: 19 amino acids. CDR3 in amino acids: CASSLRGLAGGNSYNEQFF. Written as DNA, the CDR3 is TGTGCCAGCAGTTTAAGAGGGCTAGCGGGGGGCAACTCCTACAATGAGCAGTTCTTC.

The chain joins TRBV6-6 to TRBJ1-1; D not resolved. Germline values: CDR1 MNHNY, CDR2 SVGAGI (reference sequence). V gave up 6 bases and J gave up 5 bases, with 13 bases separating them. The CDR3 spans 13 residues. The CDR3 nucleotides read TGTGCCAGCAGCCCCCCGATGGGGACTGAAGCTTTCTTT. This translates into CASSPPMGTEAFF.

The rearrangement links TRBV29-1 to TRBJ2-3, with D unclear. V lost 4 bases to trimming and J lost 2 bases, with 7 bases between them. CDR3 length: 12 residues. Germline CDR1 and CDR2: SQVTM and ANQGSEA. The CDR3 protein is CSVVSSTDTQYF. CDR3 coding DNA: TGCAGCGTTGTGTCTTCCACAGATACGCAGTATTTT.

The chain employs TRBV11-2 and TRBJ2-6, with 7 bases aligning to TRBD1. There are 18 residues in the CDR3. V lost 4 bases, J lost 0 bases, and 9 bases stayed unmatched. CDR1 SGHAT and CDR2 FQNNGV come from the germline V gene. The CDR3 bases are TGTGCCAGCAGCTCCCACAGGGGTACCTCCTCTGGGGCCAACGTCCTGACTTTC. Encoded protein: CASSSHRGTSSGANVLTF.

The chain recombines TRBV19 with TRBJ1-6; possibly TRBD1 for D (5 bases). The V gene lost 6 bases and the J gene lost 8 bases, with 11 bases spanning the gap. Germline CDR1 is LNHDA and CDR2 is SQIVND (reference sequence). This CDR3 spans 13 amino acids. The CDR3 reads CASRYRGDSPLHF. For the CDR3, the DNA is TGTGCCAGTAGATATAGAGGGGATTCACCCCTCCACTTT. Using reference TRBV19 and TRBJ1-6 for the parts outside the CDR3, the full variable domain is DGGITQSPKYLFRKEGQNVTLSCEQNLNHDAMYWYRQDPGQGLRLIYYSQIVNDFQKGDIAEGYSVSREKKESFPLTVTSAQKNPTAFYLCASRYRGDSPLHFGNGTRLTVT.

V is TRBV7-9 and J is TRBJ2-1; D not certain. This CDR3 is built from 13 residues. Germline V lookup: CDR1 SEHNR, CDR2 FQNEAQ (reference sequence). With 1 base removed from V and 6 bases from J, the gap between germline ends came to 7 bases. The CDR3 reads CASSLVSSNEQFF. The CDR3 DNA follows: TGTGCCAGCAGCTTAGTTAGCAGCAATGAGCAGTTCTTC.

The genes are TRBV19 and TRBJ2-1, with D perhaps matching TRBD2 (7 bases). Trimming removed 1 base at V and 4 bases at J, with 11 bases between. Looked up from germline, CDR1 is LNHDA and CDR2 is SQIVND (reference sequence). There are 15 residues in the CDR3. The CDR3 sequence is CASSIAGGLYNEQFF. DNA for the CDR3: TGTGCCAGTAGTATAGCGGGGGGCCTTTACAATGAGCAGTTCTTC.

Concerning this clone itself: The sample contains more than one DNA sequence encoding this CDR3. The J gene is TRBJ1-1, the V gene TRBV5-1; D unclear. The ends were cut back, 1 base at V and 2 bases at J, with 6 bases in the middle. CDR3 length equals 13 residues. Looked up from germline, CDR1 is SGHRS and CDR2 is YFSETQ. The CDR3 spells CASSLRVNTEAFF. The CDR3 DNA reads TGCGCCAGCAGCTTGCGGGTAAACACTGAAGCTTTCTTT.

This sequence joins TRBV11-2 and TRBJ2-1; D uncertain. CDR3 length equals 15 residues. V shed 0 bases and J shed 0 bases, with 6 bases lying between them. Germline V gives CDR1 SGHAT, CDR2 FQNNGV. The CDR3 coding sequence is TGTGCCAGCAGCTTAGAAGTCGGCTCCTACAATGAGCAGTTCTTC. Translating gives CASSLEVGSYNEQFF. Full variable domain (outside the CDR3, taken from reference TRBV11-2 and TRBJ2-1): EAGVAQSPRYKIIEKRQSVAFWCNPISGHATLYWYQQILGQGPKLLIQFQNNGVVDDSQLPKDRFSAERLKGVDSTLKIQPAKLEDSAVYLCASSLEVGSYNEQFFGPGTRLTVL.

The V call is TRBV5-1, the J call TRBJ2-7; no clear D gene. Deletions cut 1 base from V and 4 bases from J, with 6 bases between. CDR1 and CDR2 from the germline V gene are SGHRS and YFSETQ. The CDR3 totals 12 residues. This CDR3 is CASSLSAYEQYF. As DNA, the CDR3 is TGCGCCAGCAGCTTGAGTGCATACGAGCAGTACTTC.

This chain joins TRBV7-9 and TRBJ1-6, with no clear D. V dropped 4 bases and J dropped 7 bases, with 2 bases sitting between them. The CDR3 is 11 amino acids. CDR1 is SEHNR and CDR2 is FQNEAQ in the germline V gene (reference sequence). CDR3 protein: CASSSNSPLHF. DNA for the CDR3: TGTGCCAGCAGCTCCAATTCACCCCTCCACTTT.

This clone was counted between two and nine times. The chain uses TRBV7-8 and TRBJ1-3; D is uncertain. The CDR3 is 12 residues long. Between the trimmed V and J ends, which lost 2 bases and 8 bases, there was a span of 7 bases. Germline CDR1 is SGHVS and CDR2 is FQNEAQ. The CDR3 region has the DNA TGTGCCAGCAGCTTATTGTTTCACACCATATATTTT. Encoded protein: CASSLLFHTIYF.